Presented here are 20 T cell receptor beta chains from one specimen sequenced in a study of blood T cell repertoires in COVID-19. The repertoire was sequenced with immunoSEQ multiplex PCR; TCRdb's copy has only in-frame clones and lacks some. The sample has nearly 300,000 clones, around 89% seen once. The specimen was peripheral blood. The receptors originated from a woman between 25 and 40 years old who had recovered from COVID-19.

CDR3 nucleotide sequence: TGCAGCGTTGAATTCGGTTTTATAGCGGGGGGCCCACAACTTGCTCAAGAGACCCAGTACTTC. Encoded protein: CSVEFGFIAGGPQLAQETQYF. The V call is TRBV29-1, the J call TRBJ2-5; the match to TRBD2 covers 10 bases. Germline values: CDR1 SQVTM, CDR2 ANQGSEA. The CDR3 loop spans 21 amino acids. J was trimmed by 2 bases and V by 2 bases; bases with no gene match: 23.

The chain employs TRBV2 and TRBJ1-6; no clear D gene. The germline V and J ends were trimmed by 3 bases and 7 bases, with 10 bases remaining between them. The germline gives CDR1 SNHLY, CDR2 FYNNEI. The CDR3 is 14 amino acids. CDR3 sequence (DNA): TGTGCCAGCAGTGAGTCTTTCCTCAATTCACCCCTCCACTTT. Translating it yields CASSESFLNSPLHF.

V gene TRBV3-1 (or the pseudogene TRBV3-2) combines with J gene TRBJ2-5; D is undetermined. This CDR3 is built from 13 residues. V lost 4 bases and J lost 7, with 13 bases in between. CDR1 is LGHDT and CDR2 is YNNKEL in the germline V gene (reference sequence). CDR3 in amino acids: CASSPPGFGTQYF. DNA of the CDR3: TGTGCCAGCAGCCCGCCCGGTTTCGGGACCCAGTACTTC.

J is TRBJ2-2 and V is TRBV5-1; D unclear. Looked up from germline, CDR1 is SGHRS and CDR2 is YFSETQ. The germline V and J ends were trimmed by 4 bases and 6 bases, with 10 bases remaining between them. This CDR3 is 13 amino acids long. The CDR3 sequence: CASSATISGELFF. The CDR3 coding sequence is TGCGCCAGCAGCGCCACTATATCCGGGGAGCTGTTTTTT.

The gene calls are TRBV28 and TRBJ1-1; 7 bases are shared with TRBD1. The V gene's germline CDR1 is MDHEN and CDR2 SYDVKM. The CDR3 is 15 amino acids. V shed 5 bases and J 1 base; nucleotides not matched to a gene: 7. The CDR3 loop reads CASSISGQPNTEAFF. The CDR3 coding sequence is TGTGCCAGCAGTATCTCGGGACAGCCGAACACTGAAGCTTTCTTT.

This clone was counted between two and nine times. V is TRBV27 and J is TRBJ1-4; TRBD1 matches 7 bases. This CDR3 spans 15 amino acids. In germline, CDR1 is MNHEY, CDR2 SMNVEV (reference sequence). V lost 0 bases, J lost 6 bases, and 4 bases stayed unmatched. The CDR3 loop is CASSLSRQGDEKLFF. DNA for the CDR3: TGTGCCAGCAGTTTATCGAGACAGGGAGATGAAAAACTGTTTTTT.

This chain uses TRBV10-3 with TRBJ1-2; unclear D gene. From germline, CDR1 is ENHRY and CDR2 SYGVKD. This CDR3 spans 13 amino acids. V lost 11 bases and J 0 bases, leaving 13 bases between the germline ends. This CDR3 reads CALTETPNYGYTF. CDR3 DNA: TGTGCCTTAACAGAAACTCCTAACTATGGCTACACCTTC.

This chain joins TRBV5-5 and TRBJ2-3; 14 positions agree with TRBD2. From germline, CDR1 is SGHKS and CDR2 YYEKEE (reference sequence). The CDR3 extends over 17 amino acids. The ends lost 4 bases at V and 2 bases at J; junction bases unmatched: 6. The chain's CDR3 is CASSLGLAGGATDTQYF. Written as DNA, the CDR3 is TGTGCCAGCAGCCTCGGACTAGCGGGGGGCGCCACAGATACGCAGTATTTT.

The rearrangement joins TRBV7-8 to TRBJ2-3; 9 nucleotides agree with TRBD2. This CDR3 is 16 amino acids long. Trimming took 1 base from V and 9 from J; bases not matched to a gene: 11. Per the germline V gene, CDR1 is SGHVS and CDR2 is FQNEAQ. Written as DNA, the CDR3 is TGTGCCAGCAGCTTAGAGCTTAGCGGGGGCCACGCGACGCAGTATTTT. It specifies CASSLELSGGHATQYF.

Worth noting for this clone: At the DNA level, this CDR3 is encoded by other sequences in the same sample as well. The CDR3 region is CASSLDGQGGTEAFF. CDR3 nucleotide sequence: TGCGCCAGCAGCTTGGACGGACAGGGGGGTACTGAAGCTTTCTTT. The V call is TRBV5-1, the J call TRBJ1-1; 10 bases agree with TRBD1. J gave up 5 bases and V 0 bases, and 4 bases lay outside the gene matches. The CDR3 is made up of 15 amino acids. Germline V gives CDR1 SGHRS, CDR2 YFSETQ. The full variable domain, completed using reference TRBV5-1 and TRBJ1-1, is KAGVTQTPRYLIKTRGQQVTLSCSPISGHRSVSWYQQTPGQGLQFLFEYFSETQRNKGNFPGRFSGRQFSNSRSEMNVSTLELGDSALYLCASSLDGQGGTEAFFGQGTRLTVV.

About this clone: No DNA is shown, since the ends of the CDR3 on it are uncertain; the CDR3 is the one TCRdb lists. The chain has TRBV5-6 and TRBJ2-7; no DNA check was done on the table's D call, TRBD1. Germline V gene sequence: CDR1 SGHDT, CDR2 YYEEEE. The length of the CDR3 is 12 amino acids, counting both ends. CDR3 residues: CASSRFGTGSHF.

The V and J genes are TRBV2 and TRBJ1-4; the match to TRBD1 covers 8 bases. After removal of 7 bases from V and 8 bases from J, the junction contained 9 bases not matched to a gene. Germline V gene lookup returns CDR1 SNHLY and CDR2 FYNNEI. The CDR3 totals 14 residues. CDR3 nucleotide sequence: TGTGCCAGCAACAACAGGGGGGGTCAGGAAAAACTGTTTTTT. Translation gives CASNNRGGQEKLFF.

V gene TRBV7-8 combines with J gene TRBJ2-7; 8 bases match TRBD1. Losses at the gene ends were 3 bases for V and 4 bases for J; bases not matched to a gene: 5. The CDR3 consists of 14 residues. Looked up from germline, CDR1 is SGHVS and CDR2 is FQNEAQ. The CDR3 DNA sequence: TGTGCCAGCAGCTTCCGGACAGGGAGATACGAGCAGTACTTC. Protein sequence: CASSFRTGRYEQYF.

The V call is TRBV6-2 or TRBV6-3, the J call TRBJ1-2; D is unresolved. Per germline, CDR1 MNHEY and CDR2 SVGEGT. This CDR3 has 15 amino acids. V lost 6 bases, J lost 5 bases, and 19 bases lay in between. The DNA for the CDR3 is TGTGCCAGCAGCCATACCGGGGTAAAGGAGTATGGCTACACCTTC. Translated, it gives CASSHTGVKEYGYTF.

V is TRBV15 and J is TRBJ2-7, with D tentatively TRBD2 (6 bases). The CDR3 has 13 residues. Looked up from germline, CDR1 is LNHNV and CDR2 is YYDKDF (reference sequence). V was pared by 8 bases and J by 4 bases, with 15 bases between. The CDR3 loop reads CATARGRTYEQYF. CDR3 DNA sequence: TGTGCCACCGCGCGGGGCAGGACATACGAGCAGTACTTC.

V usage is TRBV15 and J usage is TRBJ2-5; TRBD1 matches at 11 bases. The CDR3 is made up of 17 amino acids. V dropped 0 bases and J dropped 4; count of bases not matched to a gene: 7. Germline CDR1 reads LNHNV; CDR2 reads YYDKDF (reference sequence). Here the CDR3 reads CATSRDRWTGGGETQYF. In nucleotides, the CDR3 is TGTGCCACCAGCAGAGATCGATGGACAGGGGGCGGAGAGACCCAGTACTTC.

There are a few counts of this clone. The chain recombines TRBV6-2 or TRBV6-3 with TRBJ2-3, with TRBD2 identical over 9 bases. Trimming removed 2 bases from V and 2 bases from J; junction bases left unmatched: 2. Germline lookup yields CDR1 MNHEY and CDR2 SVGEGT. The CDR3 runs to 15 residues. The CDR3 nucleotides read TGTGCCAGCAGTTACGGCGGGGGGGCCACAGATACGCAGTATTTT. This translates into CASSYGGGATDTQYF.

The chain couples TRBV7-2 to TRBJ2-7; D gene uncertain. V dropped 3 bases and J dropped 0 bases, with 18 bases sitting between them. The CDR3 is made up of 17 amino acids. Germline V gene sequence: CDR1 SGHTA, CDR2 FQGNSA. In DNA, the CDR3 is TGTGCCAGCAGCTTTACTCCCGCGTCCCTCTCCTCCTACGAGCAGTACTTC. It specifies CASSFTPASLSSYEQYF.

This chain joins TRBV3-1 (or the pseudogene TRBV3-2) and TRBJ1-2; D might be TRBD1 (5 bases). Germline values: CDR1 LGHDT, CDR2 YNNKEL (reference sequence). Trimming stripped 3 bases from V and 4 bases from J, with 12 bases between. The CDR3 sequence is 14 residues long. In DNA form, the CDR3 reads TGTGCCAGCAGCCACAAAGGAAGGGGCTATGGCTACACCTTC. Protein sequence: CASSHKGRGYGYTF.

The rearrangement links TRBV5-6 to TRBJ2-5; D uncertain. Germline V gene data show CDR1 as SGHDT and CDR2 as YYEEEE. Trimming left V 3 bases short and J 0 bases short, with 9 bases between. This CDR3 contains 14 residues. The CDR3 coding sequence is TGTGCCAGCAGCTCCTTGACTTACCAAGAGACCCAGTACTTC. Amino acid sequence: CASSSLTYQETQYF. Supplemented by reference TRBV5-6 and TRBJ2-5, the full variable domain reads DAGVTQSPTHLIKTRGQQVTLRCSPKSGHDTVSWYQQALGQGPQFIFQYYEEEERQRGNFPDRFSGHQFPNYSSELNVNALLLGDSALYLCASSSLTYQETQYFGPGTRLLVL.